This entry lists 5 T cell receptor beta chains sequenced from one sample in a study of T cells in Graves' hyperthyroidism and ophthalmopathy. Amplification yielded TCR beta CDR3 regions, with RNA transcripts as the source. In the first-round RT-PCR of the TCR CDR3, the HTBI primer set was used. TCRdb reprocessed the multiplex PCR reads with MiXCR, giving one entry per CDR3 protein. The sample yields 450,000 to 500,000 distinct CDR3 sequences, roughly 23% seen once. Input material: blood. These TCRs come from a woman in her 70s with Graves' ophthalmopathy.

This clonotype was detected a few times. This chain joins TRBV24-1 and TRBJ2-1; TRBD2 agrees at 9 bases. The junction had 7 bases not matched to a gene; V was cut back by 5 bases and J by 0 bases. Germline V gives CDR1 KGHDR, CDR2 SFDVKD. The CDR3 has 17 residues. CDR3 in DNA: TGTGCCACCAGTGGGGCCCTAGCGGGACGCTCCTACAATGAGCAGTTCTTC. Protein sequence: CATSGALAGRSYNEQFF.

The chain joins TRBV5-5 to TRBJ1-1; 8 bases fit TRBD1. The CDR3 loop spans 14 amino acids. Trimming took 5 bases from V and 3 from J; bases not matched to a gene: 6. Germline lookup yields CDR1 SGHKS and CDR2 YYEKEE (reference sequence). The DNA for the CDR3 is TGTGCCAGCAGTTACGACAGGGGCGACACTGAAGCTTTCTTT. Translated: CASSYDRGDTEAFF.

The rearrangement joins TRBV20-1 to TRBJ2-2; TRBD2 aligns across 9 bases. CDR1 DFQATT and CDR2 SNEGSKA come from the germline V gene (reference sequence). J gave up 7 bases and V 2 bases, and 8 bases lay outside the gene matches. This CDR3 comprises 15 residues. For the CDR3, the DNA is TGCAGTGCTAGAAGGGGCGGGAGGGCCATCGGGGAGCTGTTTTTT. It specifies CSARRGGRAIGELFF.

The genes are TRBV6-1 and TRBJ2-7; 15 bases fit TRBD2. Germline V CDR1 and CDR2: MNHNS, SASEGT. This CDR3 comprises 17 residues. The junction had 7 bases not matched to a gene; V was cut back by 3 bases and J by 4 bases. This chain's CDR3 is CASSDPGLAGGPYEQYF. CDR3 nucleotide sequence: TGTGCCAGCAGTGACCCAGGACTAGCGGGAGGGCCTTACGAGCAGTACTTC.

The chain links TRBV27 to TRBJ2-7, with D possibly TRBD2 on 7 matching bases. Germline values: CDR1 MNHEY, CDR2 SMNVEV (reference sequence). CDR3 length equals 16 residues. Trimming pared 10 bases from V and 0 bases from J, leaving 22 bases between. Here the CDR3 DNA reads TGTGCCACAACTCGGGGGGCTAGCGGCTTCTCCTACGAGCAGTACTTC. It yields the protein CATTRGASGFSYEQYF.